One and the same sample provided the 17 T cell receptor beta chains below, sequenced in a study of blood T cell repertoires in COVID-19. Repertoires were generated with immunoSEQ multiplex PCR, while TCRdb's copy carries only in-frame clones and drops some. The sample carries hundreds of thousands of clones, 70% to 90% recorded once. Sequenced: PBMCs or T cells enriched from blood (not recorded which). All receptors come from a woman aged 25-40 years who had recovered from COVID-19.

The chain couples TRBV24-1 to TRBJ2-7; 12 bases align to TRBD1. The germline gives CDR1 KGHDR, CDR2 SFDVKD. The CDR3 has 14 amino acids. Losses at the gene ends were 4 bases for V and 7 bases for J; bases not matched to a gene: 4. CDR3 sequence reads: CATSEGQGAREQYF. The CDR3 region has the DNA TGTGCCACCAGTGAGGGACAGGGGGCGAGGGAGCAGTACTTC.

This clone was detected a few times. The chain links TRBV5-8 to TRBJ1-3; 7 positions agree with TRBD1. This CDR3 is built from 15 residues. Germline CDR1 and CDR2: SGHTS and YDEGEE. V lost 4 bases and J lost 0; bases outside the gene matches: 4. The CDR3 is CASSQGQSSGNTIYF. CDR3 bases: TGTGCCAGCAGCCAGGGACAGAGCTCTGGAAACACCATATATTTT.

This chain links TRBV6-6 with TRBJ1-2; D is undetermined. The germline V gene has CDR1 MNHNY and CDR2 SVGAGI (reference sequence). The V end was cut by 6 bases, the J end by 5 bases, with 19 bases between. The CDR3 totals 15 residues. This CDR3 is CASRTPTAEMYGYTF. The CDR3 DNA follows: TGTGCCAGCAGAACCCCAACCGCCGAGATGTATGGCTACACCTTC.

V is TRBV11-2 and J is TRBJ2-5, with a weak D call TRBD2 (7 bases). V lost 2 bases, J lost 6 bases, and 19 bases lay in between. The CDR3 has 16 residues. Germline V lookup: CDR1 SGHAT, CDR2 FQNNGV. CDR3 sequence reads: CASSLSVYGGLKTQYF. The CDR3 coding sequence is TGTGCCAGCAGCTTATCAGTTTACGGGGGGCTAAAGACCCAGTACTTC.

This clone showed up just a few times. The CDR3 DNA reads as TGTGCCAGCAGCTTACAGGGTGGGAATCAGCCCCAGCATTTT. Its translation is CASSLQGGNQPQHF. J is TRBJ1-5 and V is TRBV5-4, with a weak D call TRBD1 (6 bases). The V end was cut by 2 bases, the J end by 4 bases, with 10 bases between. Germline loops: CDR1 SGHNT, CDR2 YYREEE (reference sequence). The length of the CDR3 is 14 residues.

The chain combines TRBV14 with TRBJ1-2; D perhaps matches TRBD1 (5 bases). Germline-derived CDR1 and CDR2 are SGHDN and FVKESK. The CDR3 has 13 amino acids. V was trimmed by 1 base and J by 8 bases, leaving 11 bases between them. The CDR3 is CASSQATGRGYTF. DNA of the CDR3: TGTGCCAGCAGCCAAGCTACAGGAAGAGGCTACACCTTC.

The chain combines TRBV5-1 with TRBJ2-6, with TRBD1 matching 11 bases. The junction had 7 bases not matched to a gene; V was cut back by 2 bases and J by 0 bases. CDR3 length equals 19 residues. Germline CDR1 reads SGHRS; CDR2 reads YFSETQ. CDR3: CASSFNTGTGGSGANVLTF. CDR3 in DNA: TGCGCCAGCAGCTTTAACACGGGGACAGGGGGCTCTGGGGCCAACGTCCTGACTTTC.

The V call is TRBV21-1, the J call TRBJ1-3; the D call in the table, TRBD1, was not verified against the DNA. TRBV21-1 is labeled a pseudogene. The CDR3 is 17 amino acids. The CDR3 DNA is TGTGCCAGCACCGACCCTAGGGGACATACTTCTGGAAACACCATATATTTT. It is translated as CASTDPRGHTSGNTIYF.

This sequence joins TRBV9 and TRBJ1-2; possible D gene TRBD1, 6 bases. CDR1 and CDR2 from the germline V gene are SGDLS and YYNGEE. The ends were cut back, 0 bases at V and 3 bases at J, with 15 bases in the middle. The CDR3 totals 16 residues. For the CDR3, the DNA is TGTGCCAGCAGCGTAGGACGGGCAGGGGCGGACTATGGCTACACCTTC. Its protein product is CASSVGRAGADYGYTF.

This chain links TRBV6-2 or TRBV6-3 with TRBJ2-5, with 9 positions matching TRBD2. CDR3 length: 17 amino acids. V gave up 2 bases and J gave up 3 bases; unmatched junction bases: 10. Per the germline V gene, CDR1 is MNHEY and CDR2 is SVGEGT. CDR3 loop: CASSYPGLASRKETQYF. The CDR3 nucleotides read TGTGCCAGCAGTTACCCGGGACTAGCATCTCGAAAAGAGACCCAGTACTTC.

A single count supports this clone. The chain combines TRBV5-1 with TRBJ2-7; 7 nucleotides align to TRBD1. The germline CDR1 and CDR2 sequences are SGHRS and YFSETQ. CDR3 length: 14 residues. V was clipped by 3 bases and J by 5 bases; unmatched bases: 8. The CDR3 coding sequence is TGCGCCAGCAGCTATGCCGGGACAGCTAACGAGCAGTACTTC. Translating it yields CASSYAGTANEQYF.

The V gene is TRBV28, the J gene TRBJ1-5, with D perhaps matching TRBD1 (6 bases). The CDR3 has 19 amino acids. Germline CDR1 is MDHEN and CDR2 is SYDVKM. The V end lost 7 bases, the J end lost 1 base, and 26 bases lay between the germline ends. For the CDR3, the DNA is TGTGCCAGCACCCAACCTTCCAGGGGCCGCCTAAGGAGCAATCAGCCCCAGCATTTT. Translating gives CASTQPSRGRLRSNQPQHF.

The V call is TRBV3-1 (or the pseudogene TRBV3-2), the J call TRBJ1-4; weak D call: TRBD1 (5 bases). CDR1 and CDR2 from the germline V gene are LGHDT and YNNKEL (reference sequence). Trimming left V 1 base short and J 9 bases short, with 9 bases between. The CDR3 is 13 residues long. The CDR3 loop is CASSQGQRQKLFF. CDR3 in DNA: TGTGCCAGCAGCCAAGGACAGCGACAAAAACTGTTTTTT.

The rearrangement uses TRBV20-1 and TRBJ1-1; D not certain. Per germline, CDR1 DFQATT and CDR2 SNEGSKA (reference sequence). With 3 bases removed from V and 9 bases from J, the gap between germline ends came to 11 bases. There are 11 residues in the CDR3. CDR3: CSASSPGKAFF. The CDR3 coding sequence is TGCAGTGCTAGTTCCCCGGGGAAAGCTTTCTTT.

This rearrangement joins TRBV5-1 to TRBJ1-1, with 10 bases identical to TRBD1. Trimming at V came to 5 bases and at J to 3 bases, leaving 10 bases not matched to a gene. CDR1 SGHRS and CDR2 YFSETQ come from the germline V gene. The CDR3 contains 16 residues. The CDR3 nucleotides are TGCGCCAGCAGGGTTGGACAGGGGGTATGGGACACTGAAGCTTTCTTT. Translation gives CASRVGQGVWDTEAFF.

The rearrangement uses TRBV7-3 and TRBJ1-2; D gene ambiguous. Per the germline V gene, CDR1 is SGHTA and CDR2 is FQGTGA. Trimming took 4 bases from V and 5 from J, leaving 8 bases between them. This CDR3 region has 12 residues. The CDR3 region has the DNA TGTGCCAGCAGCTCGAACAGTTATGGCTACACCTTC. Translated: CASSSNSYGYTF.

The CDR3 here is CASSPDRTFGPQHF. Here the CDR3 DNA reads TGTGCCAGTAGTCCGGACAGGACTTTTGGGCCCCAGCATTTT. The chain carries TRBV19 and TRBJ1-5; 7 bases align to TRBD1. Trimming cost V 5 bases and J 9 bases; bases outside gene matches: 10. Germline-derived CDR1 and CDR2 are LNHDA and SQIVND (reference sequence). The CDR3 length is 14 residues. Filled out from reference TRBV19 and TRBJ1-5, the complete variable domain reads DGGITQSPKYLFRKEGQNVTLSCEQNLNHDAMYWYRQDPGQGLRLIYYSQIVNDFQKGDIAEGYSVSREKKESFPLTVTSAQKNPTAFYLCASSPDRTFGPQHFGDGTRLSIL.